The 19 T cell receptor beta chains in this list originate from one sample, sequenced in a study of blood T cell repertoires in COVID-19. Assay used: immunoSEQ multiplex PCR; TCRdb lists only in-frame clones, some missing. The sample carries 40,000 or so clones, more than 80% recorded once. The sample consisted of peripheral blood. These receptors were collected from a man between 60 and 75 years old with active COVID-19.

V usage is TRBV9 and J usage is TRBJ2-2, with a tentative D call TRBD1 (6 bases). Germline CDR1 and CDR2: SGDLS and YYNGEE. V lost 0 bases, J lost 0 bases, and 9 bases lay in between. The CDR3 is made up of 16 amino acids. CDR3 region: CASSVVGTTNTGELFF. Here the CDR3 DNA reads TGTGCCAGCAGCGTAGTGGGGACAACGAACACCGGGGAGCTGTTTTTT.

The genes are TRBV3-1 (or the pseudogene TRBV3-2) and TRBJ2-5, with 8 positions matching TRBD2. Trimming took 8 bases from V and 4 from J; bases not matched to a gene: 15. Germline assignment: CDR1 LGHDT and CDR2 YNNKEL (reference sequence). The CDR3 contains 16 residues. The CDR3 DNA sequence: TGTGCCAGCCGTCGGGTTGGGACTAGGGGCCGAGAGACCCAGTACTTC. This encodes CASRRVGTRGRETQYF.

The genes are TRBV6-5 and TRBJ2-3, with 8 nucleotides matching TRBD2. Looked up from germline, CDR1 is MNHEY and CDR2 is SVGAGI. V gave up 6 bases and J gave up 2 bases; unmatched junction bases: 7. This CDR3 has 15 amino acids. In DNA, the CDR3 is TGTGCCAGCAGGCGATCGGGACTAGTCACAGATACGCAGTATTTT. Its protein is CASRRSGLVTDTQYF.

This sequence joins TRBV7-9 and TRBJ1-1; D might be TRBD1 (6 bases). Germline V gene lookup returns CDR1 SEHNR and CDR2 FQNEAQ (reference sequence). V shed 5 bases and J shed 1 base, with 11 bases lying between them. The CDR3 sequence is 14 residues long. The CDR3 reads CASSPYRENTEAFF. The CDR3 DNA follows: TGTGCCAGCAGCCCTTACAGGGAGAACACTGAAGCTTTCTTT.

This chain links TRBV4-2 with TRBJ1-6; D might be TRBD1 (6 bases). The CDR3 covers 12 residues. Trimming took 6 bases from V and 16 from J, leaving 16 bases between them. Germline V lookup: CDR1 LGHNA, CDR2 YNFKEQ. In DNA form, the CDR3 reads TGTGCCAGCAGGGAGACAGGTTTCTCACTCCACTTT. Translated: CASRETGFSLHF.

This clone appeared a few times. The rearrangement joins TRBV15 to TRBJ2-6, with D perhaps TRBD2 (6 bases). The CDR3 is made up of 17 amino acids. V was cut by 5 bases and J by 0 bases, with 14 bases left in between. Germline loops: CDR1 LNHNV, CDR2 YYDKDF (reference sequence). The CDR3 loop is CATSGGALGSGANVLTF. In nucleotides, the CDR3 is TGTGCCACCAGCGGAGGGGCGTTGGGCTCTGGGGCCAACGTCCTGACTTTC.

V usage is TRBV6-5 and J usage is TRBJ2-7; 12 nucleotides line up with TRBD2. V shed 7 bases, J shed 4 bases, and the junction held 5 bases outside the gene matches. There are 14 residues in the CDR3. The germline CDR1 and CDR2 sequences are MNHEY and SVGAGI. The CDR3 bases are TGTGCCAGCACCGGGACTAGCGGGTGGTACGAGCAGTACTTC. Translating gives CASTGTSGWYEQYF.

The rearrangement joins TRBV30 to TRBJ2-7; D perhaps matches TRBD1 (5 bases). The CDR3 contains 13 residues. CDR1 is GTSNPN, CDR2 SVGIG, per germline (reference sequence). The germline V and J ends were trimmed by 1 base and 6 bases, with 13 bases remaining between them. The CDR3 is CAWSGQGLREQYF. For the CDR3, the DNA is TGTGCCTGGAGTGGTCAGGGTTTGCGCGAGCAGTACTTC. The whole variable domain, remainder taken from reference TRBV30 and TRBJ2-7, is SQTIHQWPATLVQPVGSPLSLECTVEGTSNPNLYWYRQAAGRGLQLLFYSVGIGQISSEVPQNLSASRPQDRQFILSSKKLLLSDSGFYLCAWSGQGLREQYFGPGTRLTVT.

The chain links TRBV7-9 to TRBJ2-7; D remains unclear. Germline V lookup: CDR1 SEHNR, CDR2 FQNEAQ (reference sequence). V lost 0 bases, J lost 3 bases, and 6 bases lay in between. The CDR3 is 13 amino acids. The CDR3 protein is CASSLAGHYEQYF. DNA for the CDR3: TGTGCCAGCAGCTTAGCGGGCCACTACGAGCAGTACTTC.

The V call is TRBV6-5, the J call TRBJ1-2; D unclear. The V and J ends lost 5 bases and 7 bases respectively, with 17 bases between them. The germline V gene encodes CDR1 MNHEY and CDR2 SVGAGI. The CDR3 contains 14 residues. The CDR3 DNA sequence: TGTGCCAGCAGTAACACCGGGGTTGCTGGTGGCTACACCTTC. This codes for CASSNTGVAGGYTF.

This clone has just a few counts. The CDR3 loop reads CASSLRASGAYEQYF. The CDR3 nucleotides read TGTGCCAGCAGTTTAAGGGCTAGCGGAGCCTACGAGCAGTACTTC. The rearrangement uses TRBV28 and TRBJ2-7, with 7 bases fitting TRBD2. Germline V CDR1 and CDR2: MDHEN, SYDVKM. The CDR3 sequence is 15 residues long. J gave up 2 bases and V 2 bases, and 6 bases lay outside the gene matches. Using reference TRBV28 and TRBJ2-7 for the parts outside the CDR3, the full variable domain is DVKVTQSSRYLVKRTGEKVFLECVQDMDHENMFWYRQDPGLGLRLIYFSYDVKMKEKGDIPEGYSVSREKKERFSLILESASTNQTSMYLCASSLRASGAYEQYFGPGTRLTVT.

Details on this clone: Within the sample, other DNA sequences also encode this same CDR3. The V call is TRBV7-9, the J call TRBJ2-3; possible D gene TRBD2, 5 bases. Germline V gene sequence: CDR1 SEHNR, CDR2 FQNEAQ (reference sequence). Trimming took off 2 bases at V and 0 bases at J, with 6 bases between the two ends. This CDR3 region has 14 residues. CDR3 nucleotides: TGTGCCAGCAGCTTAACGGGAAGCACAGATACGCAGTATTTT. Protein product: CASSLTGSTDTQYF.

The chain joins TRBV5-1 to TRBJ2-5, with 7 bases that match TRBD2. V gave up 0 bases and J gave up 4 bases; unmatched junction bases: 9. This CDR3 is built from 16 residues. CDR1 and CDR2 from the germline V gene are SGHRS and YFSETQ. Here the CDR3 reads CASSLGVAGSGETQYF. The CDR3 nucleotides are TGCGCCAGCAGCTTGGGGGTAGCGGGCTCAGGAGAGACCCAGTACTTC.

The V gene is TRBV19, the J gene TRBJ2-3, with TRBD2 matching over 8 bases. With V trimmed by 6 bases and J by 4 bases, 6 bases remained unmatched. The CDR3 is 14 residues long. The V gene's germline CDR1 is LNHDA and CDR2 SQIVND (reference sequence). The CDR3 protein is CASRREVGADTQYF. The CDR3 DNA follows: TGTGCCAGTAGGCGGGAGGTCGGGGCAGATACGCAGTATTTT.

V is TRBV11-2 and J is TRBJ1-1; a weak D match, TRBD1 (5 bases). Trimming left V 0 bases short and J 5 bases short, with 13 bases between. Per the germline V gene, CDR1 is SGHAT and CDR2 is FQNNGV. This CDR3 is 15 amino acids long. The CDR3 reads CASSLDLAGRTEAFF. CDR3 DNA sequence: TGTGCCAGCAGCTTAGATCTGGCAGGGCGGACTGAAGCTTTCTTT.

The rearrangement joins TRBV7-2 to TRBJ2-3; D might be TRBD1 (6 bases). The CDR3 is made up of 18 amino acids. Looked up from germline, CDR1 is SGHTA and CDR2 is FQGNSA. V was pared by 1 base and J by 4 bases, with 21 bases between. CDR3 sequence: CASSLGGPWTLQSDTQYF. For the CDR3, the DNA is TGTGCCAGCAGCTTAGGGGGGCCGTGGACCCTGCAATCAGATACGCAGTATTTT.

The gene calls are TRBV19 and TRBJ2-1; 11 bases are a match to TRBD2. The trim removed 4 bases at V and 8 bases at J, leaving 4 bases unmatched. Germline assignment: CDR1 LNHDA and CDR2 SQIVND (reference sequence). This CDR3 spans 14 amino acids. CDR3 sequence reads: CASSTIAGGHEQFF. As DNA, the CDR3 is TGTGCCAGTAGTACGATAGCGGGAGGGCATGAGCAGTTCTTC.

The V gene is TRBV3-1 (or the pseudogene TRBV3-2), the J gene TRBJ2-7, with 8 bases lining up with TRBD2. The CDR3 spans 15 residues. Germline lookup yields CDR1 LGHDT and CDR2 YNNKEL (reference sequence). V shed 1 base, J shed 6 bases, and the junction held 8 bases outside the gene matches. The CDR3 spells CASSQVGAGVREQYF. The CDR3 DNA follows: TGTGCCAGCAGCCAAGTGGGAGCGGGAGTACGCGAGCAGTACTTC.

This sequence joins TRBV2 and TRBJ2-7, with 7 bases that match TRBD1. V shed 6 bases and J 5 bases; nucleotides not matched to a gene: 10. The CDR3 consists of 14 residues. Germline CDR1 reads SNHLY; CDR2 reads FYNNEI. CDR3: CASRDLTGSHEQYF. In DNA, the CDR3 is TGTGCCAGCAGGGATTTGACAGGGTCCCACGAGCAGTACTTC.